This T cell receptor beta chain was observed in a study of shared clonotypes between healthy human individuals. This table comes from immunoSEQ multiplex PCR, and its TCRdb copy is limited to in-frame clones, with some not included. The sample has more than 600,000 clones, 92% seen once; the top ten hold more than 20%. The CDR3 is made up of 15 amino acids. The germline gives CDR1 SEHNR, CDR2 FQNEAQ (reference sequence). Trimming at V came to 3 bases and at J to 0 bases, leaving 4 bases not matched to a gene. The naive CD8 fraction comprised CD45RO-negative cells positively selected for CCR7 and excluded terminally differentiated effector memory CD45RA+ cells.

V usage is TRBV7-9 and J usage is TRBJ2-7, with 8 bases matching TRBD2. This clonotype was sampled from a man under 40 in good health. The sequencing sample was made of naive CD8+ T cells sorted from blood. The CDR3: CASSFGSGVSYEQYF. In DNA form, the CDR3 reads TGTGCCAGCAGCTTTGGTAGCGGGGTCTCCTACGAGCAGTACTTC.